What follows are 30 T cell receptor beta chains derived from one specimen sequenced in a study of shared clonotypes between healthy human individuals. TCRdb keeps only in-frame clones here, not all; method: immunoSEQ multiplex PCR. Of some 470,000 clones in the sample, over 60% were seen once. Sequencing was performed on PBMCs. The receptor source for this set is a woman aged 40-49 years in good health. Some clones in this sample may be carry-over from other donors' samples.

This chain joins TRBV13 and TRBJ2-7; TRBD2 aligns across 13 bases. This CDR3 is built from 16 residues. Germline trimming cut 5 bases from V and 6 bases from J; bases unmatched to any gene: 10. Germline-derived CDR1 and CDR2 are PRHDT and FYEKMQ (reference sequence). The CDR3 protein is CASSLLAGGPESEQYF. Written as DNA, the CDR3 is TGTGCCAGCAGCCTACTAGCGGGAGGGCCAGAGAGCGAGCAGTACTTC.

This chain joins TRBV10-3 and TRBJ1-3; D gene uncertain. Germline-derived CDR1 and CDR2 are ENHRY and SYGVKD. CDR3 length equals 14 residues. The V gene lost 3 bases and the J gene lost 0 bases, with 6 bases spanning the gap. The CDR3: CAISDSTSGNTIYF. CDR3 sequence (DNA): TGTGCCATCAGTGACTCGACCTCTGGAAACACCATATATTTT.

V is TRBV4-1 and J is TRBJ2-7; D gene uncertain. The CDR3 runs 14 residues. The V end was cut by 4 bases, the J end by 2 bases, with 12 bases between. CDR1 and CDR2 from the germline V gene are MGHRA and YSYEKL. CDR3 sequence: CASSRSGVPYEQYF. CDR3 DNA: TGCGCCAGCAGCCGGTCGGGCGTCCCCTACGAGCAGTACTTC.

This chain joins TRBV5-1 and TRBJ2-5; 7 bases map to TRBD1. The tail of the sequence fits TRBJ2-7 better, so the J call may be wrong. Germline CDR1 and CDR2: SGHRS and YFSETQ. The CDR3 contains 15 residues. CDR3: CASSLTAGGPAEQYF. DNA for the CDR3: TGCGCCAGCAGCTTGACGGCAGGGGGTCCGGCCGAGCAGTACTTC.

Comments on this clone: At one boundary the junction diverges from the germline segment, which might be a read error. The rearrangement links TRBV6-1 to TRBJ1-5; 12 nucleotides align to TRBD1. There are 15 residues in the CDR3. Germline V gives CDR1 MNHNS, CDR2 SASEGT. Here the CDR3 reads CASSWGQGANQSQHF. DNA for the CDR3: TGTGCCAGCAGCTGGGGACAGGGGGCGAATCAGTCCCAGCATTTT.

The rearrangement joins TRBV11-2 to TRBJ1-3, with D tentatively TRBD1 (6 bases). Per germline, CDR1 SGHAT and CDR2 FQNNGV. Between the trimmed V and J ends, which lost 5 bases and 3 bases, there was a span of 11 bases. The CDR3 has 14 amino acids. As DNA, the CDR3 is TGTGCCAGCAGCATAAACAGGGTTGGAAACACCATATATTTT. It yields the protein CASSINRVGNTIYF.

The V gene is TRBV6-1, the J gene TRBJ1-1; no definite D call. CDR3 length equals 13 residues. The V gene's germline CDR1 is MNHNS and CDR2 SASEGT. Deletions cut 7 bases from V and 1 base from J, with 10 bases between. The CDR3 loop is CASTVSGNTEAFF. In nucleotides, the CDR3 is TGTGCCAGCACCGTGTCAGGGAACACTGAAGCTTTCTTT.

V is TRBV7-2 and J is TRBJ2-7; D possibly uses TRBD1 or TRBD2 (5 bases each). Germline CDR1 is SGHTA and CDR2 is FQGNSA. The CDR3 is made up of 15 amino acids. V lost 2 bases, J lost 0 bases, and 11 bases lay in between. The CDR3 protein is CASSLWGRSSYEQYF. The CDR3, as DNA: TGTGCCAGCAGCTTATGGGGACGAAGCTCCTACGAGCAGTACTTC.

The V gene is TRBV5-1, the J gene TRBJ2-7; TRBD1 agrees at 9 bases. Germline CDR1 is SGHRS and CDR2 is YFSETQ. The CDR3 contains 16 residues. J gave up 5 bases and V 3 bases, and 12 bases lay outside the gene matches. CDR3 amino acids: CASSYPNRDRAHEQYF. CDR3 in DNA: TGCGCCAGCAGCTACCCCAACCGGGACAGGGCCCACGAGCAGTACTTC.

The chain uses TRBV6-1 and TRBJ2-1; 12 bases agree with TRBD2. Germline assignment: CDR1 MNHNS and CDR2 SASEGT. Trimming removed 4 bases from V and 7 bases from J; junction bases left unmatched: 17. This CDR3 spans 19 amino acids. DNA of the CDR3: TGTGCCAGCAGTGGGGGGCCGGCTAGCGGGAGGGTAGGTGGAAATGAGCAGTTCTTC. Translating gives CASSGGPASGRVGGNEQFF.

V is TRBV6-1 and J is TRBJ2-7; D uncertain. Trimming took off 5 bases at V and 6 bases at J, with 20 bases between the two ends. This CDR3 is built from 15 residues. Per germline, CDR1 MNHNS and CDR2 SASEGT. This CDR3 is CASSTQAPGKGEQYF. CDR3 nucleotides: TGTGCCAGCAGTACCCAGGCCCCGGGCAAGGGCGAGCAGTACTTC.

CDR3 in DNA: TGTGCCAGCAGCTTTGGAGCGGGAGCGGCACATGAGCAGTTCTTC. This codes for CASSFGAGAAHEQFF. The V and J genes are TRBV7-8 and TRBJ2-1, with TRBD2 matching over 8 bases. Germline CDR1 reads SGHVS; CDR2 reads FQNEAQ. The CDR3 runs 15 residues. V was clipped by 3 bases and J by 8 bases; unmatched bases: 9.

V gene TRBV18 combines with J gene TRBJ2-5, with D possibly called TRBD1 or TRBD2 (5 bases each). The CDR3 length is 17 residues. V was pared by 3 bases and J by 5 bases, with 22 bases between. Germline V CDR1 and CDR2: KGHSH, LQKENI. The CDR3 DNA reads as TGTGCCAGCTCACCGGGCATTCAGGGACCGTGGGAGGAGACCCAGTACTTC. Translated, it gives CASSPGIQGPWEETQYF.

This chain uses TRBV28 with TRBJ2-7, with TRBD2 identical over 8 bases. Germline trimming cut 2 bases from V and 4 bases from J; bases unmatched to any gene: 10. This CDR3 region has 16 residues. CDR1 is MDHEN and CDR2 is SYDVKM in the germline V gene. The CDR3 bases are TGTGCCAGCAGTTTAGGTTGGGGACTAGGGGGATACGAGCAGTACTTC. This encodes CASSLGWGLGGYEQYF.

CDR3 nucleotide sequence: TGTGCCAGCAGCTTAGACGGGCCGGGGACTGAAGCTTTCTTT. As protein: CASSLDGPGTEAFF. The gene calls are TRBV11-3 and TRBJ1-1; D not resolved. This CDR3 comprises 14 residues. V was trimmed by 0 bases and J by 5 bases, leaving 10 bases between them. The germline CDR1 and CDR2 sequences are SGHNT and YENEEA.

In DNA form, the CDR3 reads TGTGCCAGCAGAGGCCGGGAGTCGGAGCAGTTCTTC. It yields the protein CASRGRESEQFF. The rearrangement joins TRBV28 to TRBJ2-1, with D perhaps matching TRBD2 (6 bases). Germline V lookup: CDR1 MDHEN, CDR2 SYDVKM. V dropped 6 bases and J dropped 10 bases, with 13 bases sitting between them. CDR3 size: 12 residues.

The CDR3 DNA reads TGTGCCAGTAGTATCCCCCGGTTTGAAGCTTTCTTT. It encodes CASSIPRFEAFF. The V call is TRBV19, the J call TRBJ1-1; no clear D. Germline lookup yields CDR1 LNHDA and CDR2 SQIVND (reference sequence). This CDR3 spans 12 amino acids. Trimming shortened V by 3 bases and J by 7 bases, and 9 bases separated the two germline ends.

The V call is TRBV5-1, the J call TRBJ2-5, with 7 positions matching TRBD1. V shed 1 base and J 0 bases; nucleotides not matched to a gene: 3. The CDR3 spans 15 residues. CDR1 and CDR2 (germline): SGHRS, YFSETQ. The CDR3 sequence: CASSLTGTDQETQYF. CDR3 sequence (DNA): TGCGCCAGCAGCTTGACCGGGACAGACCAAGAGACCCAGTACTTC.

The chain links TRBV28 to TRBJ2-7, with 13 bases fitting TRBD2. The J segment lost 4 bases and the V segment lost 6 bases, leaving 6 bases of the junction unmatched. Germline V gene lookup returns CDR1 MDHEN and CDR2 SYDVKM. The CDR3 extends over 15 amino acids. In nucleotides, the CDR3 is TGTGCCAGCAGCCCCAGGGGACTAGCGGGATACGAGCAGTACTTC. Translating gives CASSPRGLAGYEQYF. Full variable domain (missing parts from reference TRBV28 and TRBJ2-7): DVKVTQSSRYLVKRTGEKVFLECVQDMDHENMFWYRQDPGLGLRLIYFSYDVKMKEKGDIPEGYSVSREKKERFSLILESASTNQTSMYLCASSPRGLAGYEQYFGPGTRLTVT.

The rearrangement joins TRBV29-1 to TRBJ2-2; TRBD1 matches at 8 bases. J gave up 1 base and V 6 bases, and 1 base lay outside the gene matches. Germline V lookup: CDR1 SQVTM, CDR2 ANQGSEA. The length of the CDR3 is 13 residues. The CDR3 is CSVQGENTGELFF. For the CDR3, the DNA is TGCAGCGTACAGGGGGAGAACACCGGGGAGCTGTTTTTT.

The chain recombines TRBV7-2 with TRBJ2-7, with D unclear. Trimming pared 5 bases from V and 6 bases from J, leaving 14 bases between. Germline V lookup: CDR1 SGHTA, CDR2 FQGNSA. CDR3 length: 13 residues. In DNA form, the CDR3 reads TGTGCCAGCAGCCTGGCGGAATTACTCGAGCAGTACTTC. Amino acid sequence: CASSLAELLEQYF.

The V gene is TRBV7-9, the J gene TRBJ2-5; 9 positions agree with TRBD2. The last part of the DNA fits TRBJ2-7 better; the J call may be wrong. The CDR3 covers 15 residues. CDR1 SEHNR and CDR2 FQNEAQ come from the germline V gene (reference sequence). CDR3 sequence: CASSLGGTSSYEQYF. CDR3 in DNA: TGTGCCAGCAGCTTAGGAGGGACTAGCAGTTACGAGCAGTACTTC.

This clone has just a few counts. This sequence joins TRBV28 and TRBJ2-7; TRBD1 is a possible D gene (6 bases). Germline V gene lookup returns CDR1 MDHEN and CDR2 SYDVKM. Trimming took off 6 bases at V and 0 bases at J, with 15 bases between the two ends. This CDR3 has 15 amino acids. For the CDR3, the DNA is TGTGCCAGCAGCTTGAGGGACAAGGCCTCCTACGAGCAGTACTTC. Translated, it gives CASSLRDKASYEQYF.

Comment on this clone: This could be a read error, since a much larger clone is one nucleotide away. Other DNA sequences in this sample translate to the same CDR3. This chain joins TRBV7-9 and TRBJ1-3; TRBD1 matches 8 bases. The germline CDR1 and CDR2 sequences are SEHNR and FQNEAQ (reference sequence). CDR3 length: 16 amino acids. The CDR3 sequence is CASSLDGRGPGNTIYF. DNA for the CDR3: TGCGCCAGCAGCTTAGATGGCAGGGGGCCTGGAAACACCATATATTTT.

A note on this clone: A much bigger clone sits one base away, suggesting this may be a read error. The identical CDR3 is also encoded by other nucleotide sequences in the sample. In DNA, the CDR3 is TGTGCCAGCAGCTCGACCGGACAGGGGGACACCATATATTTT. Its translation: CASSSTGQGDTIYF. The chain joins TRBV7-9 to TRBJ1-3, with 10 positions matching TRBD1. Germline CDR1 and CDR2: SEHNR and FQNEAQ (reference sequence). J lost 8 bases, V lost 4 bases, and 5 bases had no gene match. This CDR3 has 14 residues.

On this clone: A far larger clone is only one base removed, so a read error is likely. The CDR3 here is CASSVSGNTGGLFF. CDR3 sequence (DNA): TGTGCCAGCAGCGTATCGGGGAACACCGGGGGGCTGTTTTTT. This rearrangement joins TRBV9 to TRBJ2-2; a weak D match, TRBD2 (6 bases). The germline CDR1 and CDR2 sequences are SGDLS and YYNGEE. This CDR3 has 14 residues.

V gene TRBV5-1 combines with J gene TRBJ2-1; perhaps D is TRBD1 or TRBD2 (6 bases each). CDR1 and CDR2 (germline): SGHRS, YFSETQ. The CDR3 has 16 residues. V was pared by 1 base and J by 10 bases, with 21 bases between. CDR3 coding DNA: TGCGCCAGCAGCTTGATTGGGACAACGGGGGCTGGGGAGCAGTTCTTC. Translating it yields CASSLIGTTGAGEQFF.

This clone was detected only a few times. The rearrangement joins TRBV5-1 to TRBJ2-5; D is perhaps TRBD1 (5 bases). Trimming removed 6 bases at V and 2 bases at J, with 11 bases between. The CDR3 is made up of 13 amino acids. Germline V gene lookup returns CDR1 SGHRS and CDR2 YFSETQ. The CDR3 loop is CASKVPGQETQYF. CDR3 DNA sequence: TGCGCCAGCAAGGTGCCAGGGCAAGAGACCCAGTACTTC.

This clone was seen more than once but under ten times. The CDR3 spells CASSSGLAPTDTQYF. DNA of the CDR3: TGCGCCAGCAGCTCGGGACTAGCTCCCACAGATACGCAGTATTTT. This chain joins TRBV5-1 and TRBJ2-3; 9 nucleotides line up with TRBD2. The germline CDR1 and CDR2 sequences are SGHRS and YFSETQ. The CDR3 consists of 15 residues. J gave up 2 bases and V 3 bases, and 4 bases lay outside the gene matches. The full variable domain, in which reference TRBV5-1 and TRBJ2-3 provide the parts outside the CDR3, is KAGVTQTPRYLIKTRGQQVTLSCSPISGHRSVSWYQQTPGQGLQFLFEYFSETQRNKGNFPGRFSGRQFSNSRSEMNVSTLELGDSALYLCASSSGLAPTDTQYFGPGTRLTVL.

J is TRBJ1-1 and V is TRBV7-8; D may be TRBD1 (5 bases). The CDR3 extends over 13 amino acids. Germline CDR1 SGHVS, CDR2 FQNEAQ. V shed 5 bases and J shed 5 bases, with 12 bases lying between them. The CDR3 DNA sequence: TGTGCCAGCAGCCAGTACCGGGGGACTGAAGCTTTCTTT. Translating gives CASSQYRGTEAFF.